Following are 18 T cell receptor beta chains from one sample sequenced in a study of blood T cells in healthy people across ages. A J-beta primer mix and a sample-barcoded 5' primer were used in a second PCR of about 7 to 12 cycles. TCRdb reanalysed the 5' RACE reads using MiXCR and keeps one entry per CDR3 protein. Among 790,000 or so distinct CDR3 sequences listed, about 42% were seen once. The source material was blood. The receptors were sampled from an elderly man in good health.

As for this clonotype: Given a much more abundant clone one base away, this may be a read error. The rearrangement links TRBV20-1 to TRBJ2-1; D may be TRBD2 (5 bases). This CDR3 is built from 15 residues. In germline, CDR1 is DFQATT, CDR2 SNEGSKA (reference sequence). CDR3 nucleotide sequence: TGCAGTGCCCAGACTATAACGAGCTCCTACAATGGGCAGTTCTTC. Translating it yields CSAQTITSSYNGQFF.

This clonotype was found a few times. The chain has TRBV6-2 or TRBV6-3 and TRBJ2-6, with D unresolved. Trimming shortened V by 3 bases and J by 0 bases, and 9 bases separated the two germline ends. The CDR3 is made up of 16 amino acids. CDR1 is MNHEY, CDR2 SVGEGT, per germline. The CDR3 sequence: CASSYRPSSGANVLTF. In DNA, the CDR3 is TGTGCCAGCAGTTATCGTCCGAGCTCTGGGGCCAACGTCCTGACTTTC.

The chain uses TRBV30 and TRBJ1-2; the D gene is possibly TRBD1 (5 bases). Germline-derived CDR1 and CDR2 are GTSNPN and SVGIG (reference sequence). The CDR3 totals 11 residues. V lost 8 bases to trimming and J lost 4 bases, with 11 bases between them. The CDR3 loop is CAGGTGYGYTF. As DNA, the CDR3 is TGTGCCGGAGGGACCGGCTATGGCTACACCTTC.

For this clonotype: The junction does not match germline at one end; this may be a read error. This rearrangement joins TRBV29-1 to TRBJ2-2; D is possibly TRBD2 (5 bases). This CDR3 has 13 amino acids. The germline gives CDR1 SQVTM, CDR2 ANQGSEA. CDR3 region: CSVGQAATGEPFF. The CDR3 DNA reads TGCAGCGTTGGGCAGGCGGCTACCGGGGAGCCGTTTTTT.

The V gene is TRBV14, the J gene TRBJ1-2; the D is unclear. Germline V gene lookup returns CDR1 SGHDN and CDR2 FVKESK. V shed 1 base and J shed 3 bases, with 12 bases lying between them. CDR3 size: 15 residues. The DNA for the CDR3 is TGTGCCAGCAGCCAAGGAATCTCAGAGTACTATGGCTACACCTTC. Amino acid sequence: CASSQGISEYYGYTF.

The CDR3 bases are TGTGCCAGCAGTCCCCCCGAGAGGTGGAGCGAGCAGTACTTC. Translating it yields CASSPPERWSEQYF. The chain has TRBV6-2 or TRBV6-3 and TRBJ2-5; D unresolved. Near its end, the DNA agrees better with TRBJ2-7, so the J call may be wrong. This CDR3 is built from 14 residues. Germline V gives CDR1 MNHEY, CDR2 SVGEGT.

This chain uses TRBV20-1 with TRBJ2-7; D is ambiguous. The ends were cut back, 6 bases at V and 0 bases at J, with 12 bases in the middle. Germline V lookup: CDR1 DFQATT, CDR2 SNEGSKA (reference sequence). This CDR3 has 13 amino acids. DNA for the CDR3: TGCAGTGCCCCAGACTGGAGCTCCTACGAGCAGTACTTC. Amino acid sequence: CSAPDWSSYEQYF.

The J gene is TRBJ1-2, the V gene TRBV28; 7 bases line up with TRBD1. The germline V gene encodes CDR1 MDHEN and CDR2 SYDVKM. Unmatched junction bases numbered 23, after V lost 5 bases and J lost 5 bases. The CDR3 has 19 residues. The CDR3 loop reads CASSARPPGVQGGRYGYTF. Written as DNA, the CDR3 is TGTGCCAGCAGTGCACGTCCCCCTGGCGTGCAGGGGGGACGATATGGCTACACCTTC.

This clonotype was observed a few times. The genes are TRBV20-1 and TRBJ1-2; TRBD1 aligns across 9 bases. Germline lookup yields CDR1 DFQATT and CDR2 SNEGSKA (reference sequence). The CDR3 has 12 residues. Trimming took 5 bases from V and 6 from J; bases not matched to a gene: 4. This CDR3 is CSALNRGHGYTF. The CDR3 region has the DNA TGCAGTGCTTTGAACAGGGGGCATGGCTACACCTTC.

This clonotype was recorded many times. The chain recombines TRBV29-1 with TRBJ2-3; 7 bases line up with TRBD2. The germline CDR1 and CDR2 sequences are SQVTM and ANQGSEA. J lost 2 bases, V lost 7 bases, and 12 bases had no gene match. The CDR3 runs to 15 residues. The CDR3 loop reads CSAGSPSGTTDTQYF. CDR3 DNA: TGCAGCGCAGGCTCCCCTAGCGGAACCACAGATACGCAGTATTTT.

J is TRBJ2-3 and V is TRBV7-2; the D gene is possibly TRBD2 (5 bases). The V gene's germline CDR1 is SGHTA and CDR2 FQGNSA. Trimming pared 7 bases from V and 0 bases from J, leaving 14 bases between. This CDR3 spans 15 amino acids. The CDR3 spells CASIPKTGSTDTQYF. The CDR3 DNA reads as TGTGCCAGCATCCCTAAAACGGGGAGCACAGATACGCAGTATTTT.

This clonotype was found a few times. The chain recombines TRBV5-6 with TRBJ2-1; maybe TRBD2 (6 bases). The V gene lost 4 bases and the J gene lost 7 bases, with 18 bases spanning the gap. This CDR3 spans 15 amino acids. Germline CDR1 is SGHDT and CDR2 is YYEEEE. The CDR3 nucleotides read TGTGCCAGCAGCGGGACCGGGACTCAGGAAAATGAGCAGTTCTTC. As protein: CASSGTGTQENEQFF.

This chain uses TRBV7-9 with TRBJ1-2; D uncertain. With 5 bases removed from V and 0 bases from J, the gap between germline ends came to 4 bases. This CDR3 contains 12 residues. The germline CDR1 and CDR2 sequences are SEHNR and FQNEAQ (reference sequence). The CDR3 region has the DNA TGTGCCAGCAGCCGCGCTAACTATGGCTACACCTTC. This encodes CASSRANYGYTF.

The chain uses TRBV6-1 and TRBJ1-5; D might be TRBD1 (5 bases). Germline-derived CDR1 and CDR2 are MNHNS and SASEGT. V gave up 6 bases and J gave up 1 base, with 7 bases separating them. The CDR3 totals 13 residues. CDR3 sequence: CASRQESNQPQHF. In DNA form, the CDR3 reads TGTGCCAGCAGACAGGAGAGCAATCAGCCCCAGCATTTT.

V gene TRBV10-3 combines with J gene TRBJ2-4; either TRBD1 or TRBD2 may fit D (6 bases each). This CDR3 spans 15 amino acids. Germline CDR1 is ENHRY and CDR2 is SYGVKD. V gave up 6 bases and J gave up 13 bases, with 25 bases separating them. The CDR3 reads CAIREDRDFSGEQYF. In DNA, the CDR3 is TGTGCCATCAGGGAAGATAGGGACTTCTCAGGGGAGCAGTACTTC.

This clonotype has more than one count but fewer than ten. The chain links TRBV12-3 or TRBV12-4 to TRBJ2-7; TRBD2 matches at 7 bases. V dropped 5 bases and J dropped 0; count of bases not matched to a gene: 7. The CDR3 has 15 amino acids. The CDR3: CASSLSGLSSYEQYF. The DNA of the CDR3 is TGTGCCAGCAGTCTTAGCGGGTTGAGCTCCTACGAGCAGTACTTC.

The chain recombines TRBV12-3 or TRBV12-4 with TRBJ1-2; no clear D. The V and J ends lost 4 bases and 4 bases respectively, with 13 bases between them. This CDR3 comprises 14 residues. In DNA, the CDR3 is TGTGCCAGCAGTTCCGTCTCCCCTTTCTATGGCTACACCTTC. It specifies CASSSVSPFYGYTF.

The V and J genes are TRBV6-2 or TRBV6-3 and TRBJ2-4; TRBD1 agrees at 12 bases. The DNA end lines up better with TRBJ2-7; the J call may be wrong. The CDR3 contains 19 residues. CDR1 MNHEY and CDR2 SVGEGT come from the germline V gene. CDR3 residues: CASAHSGTGGVPGSYEQYF. The CDR3 DNA reads as TGTGCCAGCGCTCACAGCGGGACAGGGGGCGTGCCGGGCTCCTACGAGCAGTACTTC.